This T cell receptor beta chain is from a study of T cell changes during pregnancy in multiple sclerosis. Germline CDR1 and CDR2: SNHLY and FYNNEI. The CDR3 is 18 residues long. Trimming cost V 4 bases and J 0 bases, with 18 bases left between them. Assay used: immunoSEQ multiplex PCR; TCRdb lists only in-frame clones, some missing. This sample yields 50,000 or so clones, of which approximately 94% are seen a single time; more than 0.3% belongs to the top ten. The TCR sequence derives from a female donor with multiple sclerosis, enrolled in a pregnancy study. Material: CD4+ T cells from peripheral blood mononuclear cells, obtained before pregnancy. The rearrangement links TRBV2 to TRBJ2-2; D possibly corresponds to TRBD2 (6 bases). The CDR3 bases are TGTGCCAGCAGTGGGGGTACTAGCCCGCCCTCGAACACCGGGGAGCTGTTTTTT. It specifies CASSGGTSPPSNTGELFF.